Each of the 17 T cell receptor beta chains below was sequenced from the same sample in a study of control samples from healthy donors and cancer patients. Assay used: immunoSEQ multiplex PCR; TCRdb lists only in-frame clones, some missing. Counted here are around 42,000 clones, over 80% occurring once; the ten biggest clones make up about half. Sequenced sample: blood. These receptors originate from a man aged 60 to 69 in good health.

The J gene is TRBJ2-1, the V gene TRBV20-1; no definite D call. The CDR3 extends over 10 amino acids. The V gene lost 2 bases and the J gene lost 4 bases, with 0 bases spanning the gap. Germline-derived CDR1 and CDR2 are DFQATT and SNEGSKA (reference sequence). This CDR3 reads CSARYNEQFF. The CDR3 bases are TGCAGTGCTAGATACAATGAGCAGTTCTTC.

J is TRBJ1-1 and V is TRBV29-1, with D tentatively TRBD1 (5 bases). The CDR3 totals 13 residues. The ends were cut back, 6 bases at V and 4 bases at J, with 15 bases in the middle. In germline, CDR1 is SQVTM, CDR2 ANQGSEA. The CDR3 DNA follows: TGCAGCGTCAGGCGGGACCTGAGCACTGAAGCTTTCTTT. This encodes CSVRRDLSTEAFF.

The chain carries TRBV2 and TRBJ1-5; no firm D call. V dropped 7 bases and J dropped 3 bases, with 7 bases sitting between them. The CDR3 is 12 residues long. Germline V gene data show CDR1 as SNHLY and CDR2 as FYNNEI. The CDR3: CASKEPNQPQHF. The CDR3 DNA is TGTGCCAGCAAGGAGCCCAATCAGCCCCAGCATTTT.

The J gene is TRBJ2-3, the V gene TRBV7-9; 11 bases agree with TRBD2. Germline assignment: CDR1 SEHNR and CDR2 FQNEAQ (reference sequence). The CDR3 contains 15 residues. V dropped 6 bases and J dropped 1; count of bases not matched to a gene: 3. In nucleotides, the CDR3 is TGTGCCAGCAGTCTAGCGGGAGGCCGCACAGATACGCAGTATTTT. It yields the protein CASSLAGGRTDTQYF.

The chain is built from TRBV18 and TRBJ1-1; D gene uncertain. This CDR3 has 14 amino acids. CDR1 is KGHSH and CDR2 is LQKENI in the germline V gene. Trimming removed 4 bases at V and 2 bases at J, with 11 bases between. CDR3 region: CASSLSARNTEAFF. CDR3 nucleotides: TGTGCCAGCTCACTATCCGCGCGAAACACTGAAGCTTTCTTT. Full variable domain (rest looked up from reference TRBV18 and TRBJ1-1): NAGVMQNPRHLVRRRGQEARLRCSPMKGHSHVYWYRQLPEEGLKFMVYLQKENIIDESGMPKERFSAEFPKEGPSILRIQQVVRGDSAAYFCASSLSARNTEAFFGQGTRLTVV.

As to this clone: This CDR3 is also generated by other DNA sequences in the sample. The genes are TRBV4-3 and TRBJ1-1, with a possible D match to TRBD1 (5 bases). The CDR3 is made up of 14 amino acids. V was shortened by 3 bases and J by 3 bases, with 11 bases between the two germline ends. Germline loops: CDR1 LGHNA, CDR2 YSLEER. The CDR3 DNA is TGCGCCAGCAGCCAGGAGCAGGGTTACACTGAAGCTTTCTTT. As protein: CASSQEQGYTEAFF.

The chain carries TRBV27 and TRBJ1-2, with D unresolved. Germline V gene sequence: CDR1 MNHEY, CDR2 SMNVEV (reference sequence). Trimming shortened V by 6 bases and J by 6 bases, and 14 bases separated the two germline ends. The length of the CDR3 is 13 residues. The CDR3 loop is CASSPRLGNGYTF. In DNA form, the CDR3 reads TGTGCCAGCAGCCCTCGCCTCGGTAATGGCTACACCTTC.

The CDR3 is CASSPRTGGGQPQHF. The CDR3 DNA is TGTGCCAGCTCACCACGGACAGGGGGCGGTCAGCCCCAGCATTTT. This sequence joins TRBV18 and TRBJ1-5; 11 nucleotides agree with TRBD1. Germline loops: CDR1 KGHSH, CDR2 LQKENI. The J segment lost 6 bases and the V segment lost 1 base, leaving 2 bases of the junction unmatched. CDR3 length: 15 amino acids.

This clone appeared a single time. The rearrangement joins TRBV19 to TRBJ1-4; D not resolved. The CDR3 length is 15 residues. The germline V gene encodes CDR1 LNHDA and CDR2 SQIVND (reference sequence). V was shortened by 10 bases and J by 6 bases, with 21 bases between the two germline ends. The CDR3 DNA is TGTGCCACGTGTCCGTATGTTATATCCGATGAAAAACTGTTTTTT. Protein product: CATCPYVISDEKLFF. Full variable domain (outside the CDR3, taken from reference TRBV19 and TRBJ1-4): DGGITQSPKYLFRKEGQNVTLSCEQNLNHDAMYWYRQDPGQGLRLIYYSQIVNDFQKGDIAEGYSVSREKKESFPLTVTSAQKNPTAFYLCATCPYVISDEKLFFGSGTQLSVL.

The chain couples TRBV18 to TRBJ2-7; no reliable D call. Germline V lookup: CDR1 KGHSH, CDR2 LQKENI. The V end lost 1 base, the J end lost 2 bases, and 3 bases lay between the germline ends. The CDR3 has 12 residues. The CDR3 loop is CASSPRTYEQYF. CDR3 sequence (DNA): TGTGCCAGCTCACCACGGACCTACGAGCAGTACTTC.

The rearrangement links TRBV18 to TRBJ2-3; no reliable D call. This CDR3 is 12 amino acids long. The V gene's germline CDR1 is KGHSH and CDR2 LQKENI. The ends were cut back, 4 bases at V and 4 bases at J, with 6 bases in the middle. The CDR3 protein is CASSLGSDTQYF. CDR3 coding DNA: TGTGCCAGCTCACTCGGGTCAGATACGCAGTATTTT.

The sample holds one count of this clone. The chain combines TRBV27 with TRBJ1-2; D might be TRBD1 (5 bases). Germline values: CDR1 MNHEY, CDR2 SMNVEV (reference sequence). V lost 1 base, J lost 7 bases, and 16 bases lay in between. CDR3 length: 15 amino acids. CDR3 amino acids: CASSLYGDPGTGYTF. CDR3 DNA sequence: TGTGCCAGCAGTTTATATGGGGACCCTGGGACTGGCTACACCTTC.

V is TRBV19 and J is TRBJ1-1; D is unresolved. The V end was cut by 8 bases, the J end by 1 base, with 11 bases between. Germline lookup yields CDR1 LNHDA and CDR2 SQIVND (reference sequence). The CDR3 is 13 amino acids. This CDR3 is CASRNTRNTEAFF. The CDR3 nucleotides read TGTGCCAGTCGAAACACAAGGAACACTGAAGCTTTCTTT.

The gene calls are TRBV3-1 (or the pseudogene TRBV3-2) and TRBJ1-1, with a possible D match to TRBD1 (5 bases). Germline assignment: CDR1 LGHDT and CDR2 YNNKEL (reference sequence). The CDR3 covers 12 residues. V lost 4 bases and J lost 5, with 8 bases in between. The chain's CDR3 is CASSLRTTEAFF. Here the CDR3 DNA reads TGTGCCAGCAGCCTTCGGACAACTGAAGCTTTCTTT.

This clone was recorded at least ten times. The chain is built from TRBV9 and TRBJ1-3; D not certain. The CDR3 loop spans 16 amino acids. Germline V gene data show CDR1 as SGDLS and CDR2 as YYNGEE. The V end lost 0 bases, the J end lost 0 bases, and 10 bases lay between the germline ends. CDR3 residues: CASSVAAASSGNTIYF. The CDR3 DNA follows: TGTGCCAGCAGCGTAGCGGCAGCTAGCTCTGGAAACACCATATATTTT.

This clone came up once. The chain has TRBV30 and TRBJ1-6; D gene uncertain. The V and J ends lost 5 bases and 13 bases respectively, with 12 bases between them. This CDR3 has 11 amino acids. Germline CDR1 GTSNPN, CDR2 SVGIG (reference sequence). The CDR3 is CAWGFEWPLHF. The CDR3 bases are TGTGCCTGGGGGTTCGAGTGGCCCCTCCACTTT.

This clone showed up just a few times. The chain joins TRBV5-6 to TRBJ1-4; maybe TRBD1 (6 bases). V lost 3 bases and J lost 11, with 11 bases in between. The CDR3 has 12 amino acids. Germline assignment: CDR1 SGHDT and CDR2 YYEEEE. CDR3 loop: CASSWERGKLFF. In nucleotides, the CDR3 is TGTGCCAGCAGCTGGGAAAGGGGGAAACTGTTTTTT.